These 25 T cell receptor beta chains originate from one sample sequenced in a study of brain T cells in children with intractable seizures. This sample's time point: blood from clinic visit 5 months post-surgery; TSC patient then seizure free. Data came from immunoSEQ multiplex PCR; TCRdb stores just in-frame clones and leaves some out. Among 300,000 to 400,000 clones listed, 93% were seen once. The sample consisted of peripheral blood, taken 5 to 6 months after surgery. Source of these receptors: a boy in the first two years of life with tuberous sclerosis and intractable seizures.

The chain joins TRBV5-6 to TRBJ1-1, with 9 bases matching TRBD1. Germline CDR1 reads SGHDT; CDR2 reads YYEEEE. With V trimmed by 4 bases and J by 3 bases, 1 base remained unmatched. This CDR3 comprises 13 residues. The CDR3 spells CASSTGGYTEAFF. CDR3 in DNA: TGTGCCAGCAGCACAGGGGGCTACACTGAAGCTTTCTTT.

This sequence joins TRBV5-6 and TRBJ2-7, with D perhaps TRBD2 (6 bases). The CDR3 length is 16 residues. The V end was cut by 2 bases, the J end by 0 bases, with 15 bases between. Per the germline V gene, CDR1 is SGHDT and CDR2 is YYEEEE. Here the CDR3 DNA reads TGTGCCAGCAGCTTAATCGGAGGGACTTTCTCCTACGAGCAGTACTTC. Translated, it gives CASSLIGGTFSYEQYF.

Written as DNA, the CDR3 is TGTGCCACCAGCAGAGAGAGGGGGCCCGGAAACACCATATATTTT. Its protein is CATSRERGPGNTIYF. The chain is built from TRBV15 and TRBJ1-3, with 7 bases that match TRBD1. CDR1 LNHNV and CDR2 YYDKDF come from the germline V gene (reference sequence). J was trimmed by 4 bases and V by 0 bases; bases with no gene match: 3. The CDR3 length is 15 residues.

The chain recombines TRBV30 with TRBJ1-1, with a possible D match to TRBD1 (6 bases). Per germline, CDR1 GTSNPN and CDR2 SVGIG (reference sequence). V shed 0 bases and J shed 4 bases, with 9 bases lying between them. The CDR3 has 13 residues. CDR3 nucleotides: TGTGCCTGGAGTGTGCGGGGGCTCACTGAAGCTTTCTTT. Residues: CAWSVRGLTEAFF.

This sequence joins TRBV10-3 and TRBJ1-2; 8 positions agree with TRBD1. The junction had 7 bases not matched to a gene; V was cut back by 3 bases and J by 4 bases. CDR1 and CDR2 (germline): ENHRY, SYGVKD. The length of the CDR3 is 15 residues. The CDR3 DNA sequence: TGTGCCATCAGTGATGGACAGGGACCCACCTATGGCTACACCTTC. Translating gives CAISDGQGPTYGYTF.

J is TRBJ2-7 and V is TRBV4-1, with TRBD1 matching over 7 bases. The CDR3 is 14 amino acids. CDR1 is MGHRA and CDR2 is YSYEKL in the germline V gene. V was pared by 4 bases and J by 3 bases, with 6 bases of the junction left unmatched. In DNA form, the CDR3 reads TGCGCCAGCAGCCCTGGGACAGCGCTCTACGAGCAGTACTTC. This gives the protein CASSPGTALYEQYF.

J is TRBJ2-2 and V is TRBV3-1 (or the pseudogene TRBV3-2); D assignment may be TRBD1 or TRBD2 (7 bases each). The V and J ends lost 2 bases and 3 bases respectively, with 19 bases between them. Germline V gives CDR1 LGHDT, CDR2 YNNKEL (reference sequence). The CDR3 loop spans 18 amino acids. DNA for the CDR3: TGTGCCAGCAGCCAATTGCCCATTGCAGGGGGGGACACCGGGGAGCTGTTTTTT. This gives the protein CASSQLPIAGGDTGELFF.

This clone was observed once. V usage is TRBV28 and J usage is TRBJ2-7, with no clear D. The germline V gene encodes CDR1 MDHEN and CDR2 SYDVKM. Trimming pared 2 bases from V and 3 bases from J, leaving 11 bases between. The CDR3 has 14 residues. CDR3 coding DNA: TGTGCCAGCAGTTTAATGGCAGGCCGCTACGAGCAGTACTTC. Encoded protein: CASSLMAGRYEQYF.

With respect to this clone: Other DNA variants within this sample encode the same CDR3. This rearrangement joins TRBV6-5 to TRBJ1-1; possibly TRBD1 for D (5 bases). Germline V gives CDR1 MNHEY, CDR2 SVGAGI. V was shortened by 0 bases and J by 0 bases, with 8 bases between the two germline ends. CDR3 length: 15 amino acids. The CDR3 DNA is TGTGCCAGCAGTTACTCGGGGGGAATGAACACTGAAGCTTTCTTT. The encoded protein is CASSYSGGMNTEAFF.

In this sample, this clone turned up once. V is TRBV11-2 and J is TRBJ2-7; the D gene is possibly TRBD2 (5 bases). The CDR3 sequence is 16 residues long. The V and J ends lost 0 bases and 2 bases respectively, with 14 bases between them. Germline CDR1 SGHAT, CDR2 FQNNGV. The CDR3 loop reads CASSLEEGPATYEQYF. The CDR3 nucleotides are TGTGCCAGCAGCTTAGAAGAGGGCCCTGCTACCTACGAGCAGTACTTC.

The chain carries TRBV6-5 and TRBJ1-2, with a tentative D call TRBD1 (5 bases). Germline V lookup: CDR1 MNHEY, CDR2 SVGAGI. Trimming took off 6 bases at V and 2 bases at J, with 13 bases between the two ends. CDR3 size: 14 residues. DNA of the CDR3: TGTGCCAGCAGGAGTGGGACGGAGAACTATGGCTACACCTTC. Protein: CASRSGTENYGYTF.

This clone was found a few times. V and J are TRBV3-1 (or the pseudogene TRBV3-2) and TRBJ2-7; weak D call: TRBD2 (6 bases). The CDR3 loop spans 13 amino acids. The ends were cut back, 1 base at V and 3 bases at J, with 7 bases in the middle. From germline, CDR1 is LGHDT and CDR2 YNNKEL (reference sequence). CDR3 residues: CASSQVGGYEQYF. CDR3 coding DNA: TGTGCCAGCAGCCAAGTGGGGGGCTACGAGCAGTACTTC.

The chain combines TRBV18 with TRBJ1-1; D is perhaps TRBD1 (6 bases). CDR3 length: 15 amino acids. Per germline, CDR1 KGHSH and CDR2 LQKENI. V dropped 5 bases and J dropped 1 base, with 14 bases sitting between them. The CDR3 is CASSLLTGRNTEAFF. For the CDR3, the DNA is TGTGCCAGCTCATTATTGACAGGTCGGAACACTGAAGCTTTCTTT.

V is TRBV6-5 and J is TRBJ2-7; tentatively, D is TRBD2 (6 bases). The CDR3 has 13 amino acids. Germline V CDR1 and CDR2: MNHEY, SVGAGI. V lost 7 bases and J 5 bases, leaving 15 bases between the germline ends. CDR3 region: CASNQMGRHEQYF. The CDR3 coding sequence is TGTGCCAGCAACCAAATGGGGAGGCACGAGCAGTACTTC.

CDR3 coding DNA: TGTGCCAGCAGCTTAGAGACGGGTGGCTACACCTTC. This translates into CASSLETGGYTF. The rearrangement uses TRBV7-9 and TRBJ1-2; D unclear. This CDR3 contains 12 residues. Germline CDR1 is SEHNR and CDR2 is FQNEAQ (reference sequence). The germline V and J ends were trimmed by 1 base and 7 bases, with 7 bases remaining between them.

This chain connects TRBV4-1 to TRBJ2-7; 9 nucleotides match TRBD1. Germline trimming cut 1 base from V and 2 bases from J; bases unmatched to any gene: 3. The V gene's germline CDR1 is MGHRA and CDR2 YSYEKL. There are 15 residues in the CDR3. The CDR3 here is CASSQGQGVAYEQYF. CDR3 bases: TGCGCCAGCAGCCAAGGACAGGGGGTAGCCTACGAGCAGTACTTC.

The chain is built from TRBV7-9 and TRBJ1-3; no clear D. V lost 5 bases and J 4 bases, leaving 6 bases between the germline ends. The CDR3 sequence is 12 residues long. Germline values: CDR1 SEHNR, CDR2 FQNEAQ (reference sequence). The CDR3 DNA reads TGTGCCAGCAGCCCGTTAGGAAACACCATATATTTT. Translation: CASSPLGNTIYF.

The rearrangement links TRBV7-9 to TRBJ2-7, with a weak D call TRBD1 (5 bases). Deletions cut 3 bases from V and 6 bases from J, with 9 bases between. This CDR3 is built from 12 residues. The V gene's germline CDR1 is SEHNR and CDR2 FQNEAQ (reference sequence). CDR3 sequence: CASSFQGGEQYF. Here the CDR3 DNA reads TGTGCCAGCAGCTTTCAGGGTGGCGAGCAGTACTTC.

V and J are TRBV5-3 and TRBJ1-4; D is possibly TRBD1 (6 bases). TRBV5-3 is filed as an ORF, its function uncertain. Deletions cut 3 bases from V and 6 bases from J, with 12 bases between. This CDR3 comprises 14 residues. The CDR3: CARSCSRGYEKLFF. Here the CDR3 DNA reads TGTGCCAGAAGCTGCTCCAGGGGATATGAAAAACTGTTTTTT.

The chain has TRBV27 and TRBJ2-1, with D possibly TRBD2 on 5 matching bases. CDR3 length equals 14 residues. V was clipped by 5 bases and J by 9 bases, with 17 bases between them. The V gene's germline CDR1 is MNHEY and CDR2 SMNVEV (reference sequence). The CDR3 DNA reads TGTGCCAGCAGTCCTCAGACCCAACGGGGTGAGCAGTTCTTC. The encoded protein is CASSPQTQRGEQFF.

About this clone: At the DNA level, this CDR3 is encoded by other sequences in the same sample as well. The chain is built from TRBV18 and TRBJ1-1; 8 bases map to TRBD1. The V and J ends lost 4 bases and 0 bases, in that order; junction bases with no gene match: 1. CDR1 KGHSH and CDR2 LQKENI come from the germline V gene. The CDR3 is 14 residues long. Written as DNA, the CDR3 is TGTGCCAGCTCACAGGGACAGGTGAACACTGAAGCTTTCTTT. Its protein product is CASSQGQVNTEAFF.

The gene calls are TRBV19 and TRBJ2-3, with 10 bases that match TRBD1. V lost 5 bases and J lost 1; bases outside the gene matches: 6. There are 16 residues in the CDR3. In germline, CDR1 is LNHDA, CDR2 SQIVND (reference sequence). CDR3 sequence: CASSDIGTGGTDTQYF. For the CDR3, the DNA is TGTGCCAGTAGTGATATTGGGACAGGGGGCACAGATACGCAGTATTTT. Supplemented by reference TRBV19 and TRBJ2-3, the full variable domain reads DGGITQSPKYLFRKEGQNVTLSCEQNLNHDAMYWYRQDPGQGLRLIYYSQIVNDFQKGDIAEGYSVSREKKESFPLTVTSAQKNPTAFYLCASSDIGTGGTDTQYFGPGTRLTVL.

The genes are TRBV7-9 and TRBJ1-1; D gene unclear. Germline CDR1 is SEHNR and CDR2 is FQNEAQ (reference sequence). This CDR3 comprises 14 residues. Trimming removed 4 bases from V and 6 bases from J, with 15 bases in between. CDR3 sequence (DNA): TGTGCCAGCAGCTCGGGAGTGAGCACCTCTGAAGCTTTCTTT. The encoded protein is CASSSGVSTSEAFF. Drawing the rest from reference TRBV7-9 and TRBJ1-1, the complete variable domain is DTGVSQNPRHKITKRGQNVTFRCDPISEHNRLYWYRQTLGQGPEFLTYFQNEAQLEKSRLLSDRFSAERPKGSFSTLEIQRTEQGDSAMYLCASSSGVSTSEAFFGQGTRLTVV.

This sequence joins TRBV10-1 and TRBJ1-6; D possibly corresponds to TRBD1 (6 bases). This CDR3 is built from 14 residues. The V and J ends lost 3 bases and 7 bases respectively, with 10 bases between them. Germline CDR1 is WNHNN and CDR2 is SYGVQD (reference sequence). The CDR3 sequence: CASSDGTLNSPLHF. The CDR3 DNA reads as TGCGCCAGCAGTGACGGGACACTAAATTCACCCCTCCACTTT.

The chain joins TRBV11-2 to TRBJ1-2; 7 nucleotides agree with TRBD1. Trimming removed 5 bases from V and 1 base from J; junction bases left unmatched: 10. This CDR3 contains 16 residues. Germline CDR1 SGHAT, CDR2 FQNNGV. The CDR3 is CASSDFTGTVNYGYTF. DNA of the CDR3: TGTGCCAGCAGCGATTTTACCGGGACAGTTAACTATGGCTACACCTTC.